Below, 11 T cell receptor beta chains from the same sample are listed, as sequenced in a study of regulatory dendritic cells for organ transplantation. The table came from immunoSEQ multiplex PCR; TCRdb's copy has only in-frame clones and leaves some out. This sample yields under 30,000 clones, of which approximately 79% are seen a single time; roughly 2.2% belongs to the top ten. The sample taken for sequencing was memory CD4+ T cells from blood. Subset indicated: CD45RO+ memory T cells. These receptors were taken from a human donor in good health.

This chain connects TRBV19 to TRBJ2-1; 11 bases agree with TRBD2. The CDR3 sequence is 17 residues long. The germline V gene has CDR1 LNHDA and CDR2 SQIVND (reference sequence). V gave up 4 bases and J gave up 2 bases; unmatched junction bases: 7. CDR3 bases: TGTGCCAGTAGTACGCCTAGCGGGAGGTCCCCCTACAATGAGCAGTTCTTC. This gives the protein CASSTPSGRSPYNEQFF.

This clone was detected a few times. The V call is TRBV27, the J call TRBJ1-5; D is uncertain. Trimming removed 5 bases at V and 0 bases at J, with 11 bases between. Germline CDR1 MNHEY, CDR2 SMNVEV (reference sequence). The CDR3 runs 15 residues. This CDR3 reads CASSPRPNSNQPQHF. In DNA, the CDR3 is TGTGCCAGCAGTCCCCGACCTAATAGCAATCAGCCCCAGCATTTT.

The chain joins TRBV5-1 to TRBJ2-7, with TRBD2 identical over 10 bases. The CDR3 totals 19 residues. Trimming at V came to 4 bases and at J to 1 base, leaving 17 bases not matched to a gene. Germline assignment: CDR1 SGHRS and CDR2 YFSETQ. This chain's CDR3 is CASSPQAIAGGQQSYEQYF. In DNA form, the CDR3 reads TGCGCCAGCAGCCCCCAGGCGATAGCGGGAGGACAACAATCCTACGAGCAGTACTTC.

J is TRBJ1-1 and V is TRBV28; TRBD1 might be the D (6 bases). This CDR3 spans 13 amino acids. V lost 7 bases to trimming and J lost 4 bases, with 13 bases between them. In germline, CDR1 is MDHEN, CDR2 SYDVKM. CDR3: CASIWGAGTEAFF. The CDR3 DNA reads as TGTGCCAGCATATGGGGGGCCGGCACTGAAGCTTTCTTT.

The V and J genes are TRBV4-2 and TRBJ2-7; D is possibly TRBD2 (6 bases). With 1 base removed from V and 4 bases from J, the gap between germline ends came to 23 bases. The germline gives CDR1 LGHNA, CDR2 YNFKEQ. The CDR3 runs 18 residues. This CDR3 is CASSQAASVGGVPYEQYF. The DNA for the CDR3 is TGTGCCAGCAGCCAAGCGGCTAGCGTGGGGGGTGTACCATACGAGCAGTACTTC.

The V and J genes are TRBV19 and TRBJ2-1, with 9 bases that match TRBD1. V lost 4 bases, J lost 4 bases, and 11 bases stayed unmatched. The CDR3 runs to 17 residues. The germline gives CDR1 LNHDA, CDR2 SQIVND (reference sequence). The CDR3 loop is CASSTDRGFVLYNEQFF. CDR3 in DNA: TGTGCCAGTAGTACGGACAGGGGCTTTGTATTATACAATGAGCAGTTCTTC. Combining the CDR3 with reference TRBV19 and TRBJ2-1 gives the whole variable domain DGGITQSPKYLFRKEGQNVTLSCEQNLNHDAMYWYRQDPGQGLRLIYYSQIVNDFQKGDIAEGYSVSREKKESFPLTVTSAQKNPTAFYLCASSTDRGFVLYNEQFFGPGTRLTVL.

This chain uses TRBV6-4 with TRBJ2-3; the D gene is possibly TRBD1 (5 bases). V was clipped by 6 bases and J by 7 bases, with 11 bases between them. The CDR3 loop spans 12 amino acids. Germline CDR1 MRHNA, CDR2 SNTAGT. CDR3 sequence: CASSAGSNTQYF. DNA of the CDR3: TGTGCCAGCAGCGCAGGGTCTAATACGCAGTATTTT.

This clone was observed a few times. V usage is TRBV19 and J usage is TRBJ1-1, with unresolved D. The V gene lost 5 bases and the J gene lost 1 base, with 11 bases spanning the gap. CDR1 is LNHDA, CDR2 SQIVND, per germline (reference sequence). The CDR3 totals 14 residues. This chain's CDR3 is CASSSQTPNTEAFF. The CDR3 coding sequence is TGTGCCAGTAGTTCTCAGACACCGAACACTGAAGCTTTCTTT. Complete variable domain (other parts from reference TRBV19 and TRBJ1-1): DGGITQSPKYLFRKEGQNVTLSCEQNLNHDAMYWYRQDPGQGLRLIYYSQIVNDFQKGDIAEGYSVSREKKESFPLTVTSAQKNPTAFYLCASSSQTPNTEAFFGQGTRLTVV.

This clone was picked up one time. This rearrangement joins TRBV19 to TRBJ1-4, with a tentative D call TRBD1 (5 bases). The CDR3 sequence is 15 residues long. Trimming removed 6 bases at V and 7 bases at J, with 18 bases between. Germline-derived CDR1 and CDR2 are LNHDA and SQIVND (reference sequence). The CDR3 DNA is TGTGCCAGTAGCCGCAATACAGGAATTGTTGAAAAACTGTTTTTT. The encoded protein is CASSRNTGIVEKLFF.

Comment on this clone: One junction end does not reproduce the germline sequence, and a read error may be involved. The J gene is TRBJ1-6, the V gene TRBV7-7; tentative D call: TRBD1 (6 bases). Germline V CDR1 and CDR2: SSHAT, FNYEAQ (reference sequence). The CDR3 covers 16 residues. The CDR3 loop reads CASSPPQGSDNSPLHF. CDR3 coding DNA: TGTGCTAGCAGCCCCCCCCAGGGGAGTGATAATTCACCCCTCCACTTT.

CDR3 sequence (DNA): TGTGCCAGCAGTTTCAGCCTGACAGCCCAAGAAGCTTTCTTT. It is translated as CASSFSLTAQEAFF. The chain links TRBV27 to TRBJ1-1; D might be TRBD1 (5 bases). Looked up from germline, CDR1 is MNHEY and CDR2 is SMNVEV (reference sequence). V shed 3 bases and J shed 8 bases, with 16 bases lying between them. This CDR3 has 14 amino acids.